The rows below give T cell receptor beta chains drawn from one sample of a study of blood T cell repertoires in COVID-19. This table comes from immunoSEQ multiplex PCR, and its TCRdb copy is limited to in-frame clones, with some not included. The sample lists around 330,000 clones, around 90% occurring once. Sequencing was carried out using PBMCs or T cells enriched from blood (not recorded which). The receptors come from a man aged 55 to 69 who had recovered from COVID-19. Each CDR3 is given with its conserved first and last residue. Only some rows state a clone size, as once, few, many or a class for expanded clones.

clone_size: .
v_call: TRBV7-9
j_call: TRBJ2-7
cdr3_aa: CASSYEAGYEQYF

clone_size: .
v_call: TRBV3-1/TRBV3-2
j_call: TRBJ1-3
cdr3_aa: CASSQPGHGNTIYF

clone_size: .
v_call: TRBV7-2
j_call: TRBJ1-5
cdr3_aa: CASSLRENQPQHF

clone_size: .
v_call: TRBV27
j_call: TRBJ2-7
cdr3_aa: CASSLNRLGAVREQYF

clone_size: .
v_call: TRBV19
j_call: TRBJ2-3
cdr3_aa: CASGSPGLAGFTDTQYF

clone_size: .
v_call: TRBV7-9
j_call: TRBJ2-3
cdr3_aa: CASSFVLVSPDTQYF

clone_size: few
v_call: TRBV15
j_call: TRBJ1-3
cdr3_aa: CATSRDAGGGNTIYF

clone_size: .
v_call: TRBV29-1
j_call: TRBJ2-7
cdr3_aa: CSVEAGYEQYF

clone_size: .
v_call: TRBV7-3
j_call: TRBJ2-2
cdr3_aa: CASSFVGTTSSGELFF

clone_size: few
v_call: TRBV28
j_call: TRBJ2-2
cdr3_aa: CASSRGLAGSPNTGELFF

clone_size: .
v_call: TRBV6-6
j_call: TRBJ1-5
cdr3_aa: CATTIGQINQPQHF

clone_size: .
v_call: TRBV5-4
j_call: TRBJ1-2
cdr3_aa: CASSLDGYGYTF